The 18 T cell receptor beta chains below come from one sample, sequenced in a study of T cell responses to AZD1222 COVID-19 vaccine. The method was immunoSEQ multiplex PCR; TCRdb's version includes in-frame clones alone and lacks a portion of them. The sample contains 73,000 or so clones, roughly four fifths of which appear only once. Sequences were derived from peripheral blood, sampled on day 0 of AZD1222 vaccination. Receptors were obtained from an adult in good health.

This chain links TRBV28 with TRBJ2-7; the D is unclear. CDR1 is MDHEN, CDR2 SYDVKM, per germline. The CDR3 has 13 residues. V was cut by 5 bases and J by 1 base, with 9 bases left in between. The CDR3 protein is CASSPPPSYEQYF. The DNA of the CDR3 is TGTGCCAGCAGTCCTCCTCCGTCCTACGAGCAGTACTTC.

This chain joins TRBV9 and TRBJ1-4, with 7 positions matching TRBD1. This CDR3 is built from 14 residues. In germline, CDR1 is SGDLS, CDR2 YYNGEE. Trimming took 3 bases from V and 7 from J; bases not matched to a gene: 6. The DNA for the CDR3 is TGTGCCAGCAGCGCCAGGGGGGGAGGTGAAAAACTGTTTTTT. Translated, it gives CASSARGGGEKLFF.

The V gene is TRBV10-2, the J gene TRBJ1-1, with D hard to call. Trimming cost V 0 bases and J 1 base, with 6 bases left between them. From germline, CDR1 is WSHSY and CDR2 SAAADI. CDR3 length: 14 amino acids. In DNA, the CDR3 is TGCGCCAGCAGTGAGTCCCCATCGAACACTGAAGCTTTCTTT. Its protein is CASSESPSNTEAFF.

The rearrangement uses TRBV7-8 and TRBJ2-3; D is possibly TRBD2 (6 bases). There are 14 residues in the CDR3. Germline assignment: CDR1 SGHVS and CDR2 FQNEAQ. Trimming took off 3 bases at V and 2 bases at J, with 9 bases between the two ends. The CDR3 DNA sequence: TGTGCCAGCAGCTTTTTAGCGGACACAGATACGCAGTATTTT. Protein product: CASSFLADTDTQYF.

The chain carries TRBV19 and TRBJ2-7, with D hard to call. Germline values: CDR1 LNHDA, CDR2 SQIVND (reference sequence). V lost 3 bases, J lost 2 bases, and 8 bases lay in between. There are 13 residues in the CDR3. The CDR3 bases are TGTGCCAGTAGTATGGGCAGAACCTACGAGCAGTACTTC. It encodes CASSMGRTYEQYF.

V and J are TRBV5-1 and TRBJ2-1; D perhaps matches TRBD1 (6 bases). The V end lost 4 bases, the J end lost 6 bases, and 17 bases lay between the germline ends. This CDR3 is 15 amino acids long. Germline V gene data show CDR1 as SGHRS and CDR2 as YFSETQ. The CDR3 spells CASSQMTGSVNEQFF. The CDR3 nucleotides read TGCGCCAGCAGCCAAATGACAGGATCGGTCAATGAGCAGTTCTTC.

The chain recombines TRBV6-5 with TRBJ1-1, with D perhaps TRBD1 (5 bases). V lost 8 bases and J 7 bases, leaving 17 bases between the germline ends. The germline gives CDR1 MNHEY, CDR2 SVGAGI. This CDR3 comprises 13 residues. CDR3 loop: CASGSRDGIEAFF. CDR3 coding DNA: TGTGCCAGCGGGTCCCGGGACGGCATTGAAGCTTTCTTT.

The V call is TRBV7-2, the J call TRBJ2-7, with D unresolved. This CDR3 has 13 residues. The V end lost 0 bases, the J end lost 6 bases, and 9 bases lay between the germline ends. Per germline, CDR1 SGHTA and CDR2 FQGNSA. The CDR3 loop is CASSLAPPSEQYF. CDR3 coding DNA: TGTGCCAGCAGCTTAGCCCCTCCTAGCGAGCAGTACTTC. Full variable domain (missing parts from reference TRBV7-2 and TRBJ2-7): GAGVSQSPSNKVTEKGKDVELRCDPISGHTALYWYRQSLGQGLEFLIYFQGNSAPDKSGLPSDRFSAERTGGSVSTLTIQRTQQEDSAVYLCASSLAPPSEQYFGPGTRLTVT.

V gene TRBV6-5 combines with J gene TRBJ2-3; tentatively, D is TRBD1 or TRBD2 (5 bases each). The CDR3 runs 15 residues. Germline assignment: CDR1 MNHEY and CDR2 SVGAGI. The ends were cut back, 4 bases at V and 0 bases at J, with 11 bases in the middle. The CDR3 protein is CASSLGVPSTDTQYF. CDR3 coding DNA: TGTGCCAGCAGTTTGGGGGTCCCCAGCACAGATACGCAGTATTTT.

The J gene is TRBJ1-6, the V gene TRBV2, with D hard to call. The CDR3 contains 16 residues. V was clipped by 2 bases and J by 5 bases, with 13 bases between them. Germline V lookup: CDR1 SNHLY, CDR2 FYNNEI. The CDR3 loop reads CASSERMAKDNSPLHF. The CDR3 DNA sequence: TGTGCCAGCAGTGAACGTATGGCAAAAGATAATTCACCCCTCCACTTT.

This chain joins TRBV13 and TRBJ2-5, with 13 bases fitting TRBD2. V shed 5 bases, J shed 5 bases, and the junction held 8 bases outside the gene matches. The CDR3 loop spans 16 amino acids. The germline gives CDR1 PRHDT, CDR2 FYEKMQ (reference sequence). The CDR3 nucleotides read TGTGCCAGCAGCCCCACGGGACTAGCGGGGCGGGAGACCCAGTACTTC. This encodes CASSPTGLAGRETQYF. Variable domain in full (rest from reference TRBV13 and TRBJ2-5): AAGVIQSPRHLIKEKRETATLKCYPIPRHDTVYWYQQGPGQDPQFLISFYEKMQSDKGSIPDRFSAQQFSDYHSELNMSSLELGDSALYFCASSPTGLAGRETQYFGPGTRLLVL.

The chain uses TRBV2 and TRBJ2-7; D may match TRBD1 or TRBD2 (5 bases each). V lost 6 bases and J lost 3, with 9 bases in between. This CDR3 has 12 amino acids. The germline V gene has CDR1 SNHLY and CDR2 FYNNEI. CDR3 in amino acids: CASSPRGYEQYF. The CDR3 DNA reads as TGTGCCAGCAGCCCGAGGGGCTACGAGCAGTACTTC.

This clone counts as medium-sized (0.01 to 0.1%). The chain couples TRBV12-3 or TRBV12-4 to TRBJ1-6; no definite D call. The ends were cut back, 5 bases at V and 7 bases at J, with 9 bases in the middle. The CDR3 has 13 residues. CDR3 DNA sequence: TGTGCCAGCAGTACTAACAGAAATTCACCCCTCCACTTT. Protein: CASSTNRNSPLHF.

The chain recombines TRBV7-6 with TRBJ2-1; D uncertain. The CDR3 sequence is 10 residues long. The germline CDR1 and CDR2 sequences are SGHVS and FNYEAQ. Trimming cost V 2 bases and J 13 bases, with 6 bases left between them. The CDR3 DNA is TGTGCCAGCAGCTTATCGTACCAGTTCTTC. Translating it yields CASSLSYQFF.

J is TRBJ1-1 and V is TRBV11-2; the match to TRBD1 covers 8 bases. The CDR3 runs 15 residues. Germline assignment: CDR1 SGHAT and CDR2 FQNNGV. J was trimmed by 6 bases and V by 3 bases; bases with no gene match: 9. The CDR3 DNA reads as TGTGCCAGCAGCTTTACAGGGGGTCTGAGAGCTGAAGCTTTCTTT. Protein sequence: CASSFTGGLRAEAFF.

This clone turned up a few times. This chain's CDR3 is CASSPSGLNSPLHF. The DNA of the CDR3 is TGTGCCAGCAGCCCCTCGGGTCTGAATTCACCCCTCCACTTT. The chain carries TRBV7-2 and TRBJ1-6; D is ambiguous. The length of the CDR3 is 14 residues. V lost 5 bases and J lost 7, with 12 bases in between. The germline V gene encodes CDR1 SGHTA and CDR2 FQGNSA.

V gene TRBV7-2 combines with J gene TRBJ2-7, with D perhaps being TRBD1 or TRBD2 (5 bases each). V shed 5 bases and J shed 3 bases, with 14 bases lying between them. The CDR3 covers 14 residues. Germline CDR1 SGHTA, CDR2 FQGNSA. The CDR3 is CASSLRGQLYEQYF. CDR3 DNA: TGTGCCAGCAGCCTCCGGGGCCAGCTCTACGAGCAGTACTTC. The complete variable domain, with remaining parts taken from reference TRBV7-2 and TRBJ2-7, reads GAGVSQSPSNKVTEKGKDVELRCDPISGHTALYWYRQSLGQGLEFLIYFQGNSAPDKSGLPSDRFSAERTGGSVSTLTIQRTQQEDSAVYLCASSLRGQLYEQYFGPGTRLTVT.

The chain has TRBV6-5 and TRBJ1-5, with 10 bases that match TRBD1. This CDR3 has 12 amino acids. Germline assignment: CDR1 MNHEY and CDR2 SVGAGI. The V gene end was trimmed by 8 bases and the J gene end by 5 bases; junction bases not matched to a gene: 0. Here the CDR3 reads CASGQGDQPQHF. The CDR3 coding sequence is TGTGCCAGCGGACAGGGGGATCAGCCCCAGCATTTT.